The rows below give T cell receptor beta chains drawn from one sample of a study of control samples from healthy donors and cancer patients. Here immunoSEQ multiplex PCR was the method, and the copy in TCRdb shows in-frame clones only, minus some. Of approximately 94,000 clones in the sample, about 81% are singletons; the top ten hold roughly 39%. Sequenced input: PBMCs. The receptors shown here come from a man between 65 and 79 years old with lung cancer. The CDR3 runs from the conserved cysteine through the conserved F or W. A D gene is named only where the DNA matches it firmly. The size of a clone is reported for some rows only, either as once, few or many, or as a class for expanded clones.

V gene	clone size	D gene	J gene	CDR3 protein	CDR3 DNA
TRBV21-1	.	.	TRBJ1-6	CASSNWDPLGSSYNSPLHF	TGTGCCAGCAGCAACTGGGACCCGCTTGGAAGCTCCTATAATTCACCCCTCCACTTT
TRBV27	.	.	TRBJ2-3	CASSLSLGGGGSEGTDTQYF	TGTGCCAGCAGTTTATCTCTGGGGGGAGGGGGCTCCGAAGGCACAGATACGCAGTATTTT
TRBV11-2	.	TRBD2	TRBJ2-5	CASSDLAGVTETQYF	TGTGCCAGCAGTGACCTAGCGGGGGTAACTGAGACCCAGTACTTC
TRBV28	.	.	TRBJ1-3	CASRSFGSSGNTIYF	TGTGCCAGCAGGTCTTTTGGGAGCTCTGGAAACACCATATATTTT
TRBV6-5	.	TRBD1	TRBJ1-5	CASGQGSNQPQHF	TGTGCCAGCGGACAGGGGAGCAATCAGCCCCAGCATTTT
TRBV19	.	TRBD1	TRBJ1-5	CASSTKTGINQPQHF	TGTGCCAGTAGCACGAAGACAGGGATAAATCAGCCCCAGCATTTT
TRBV5-4	.	.	TRBJ1-5	CASSSDGSNQPQHF	TGTGCCAGCAGCTCGGACGGTAGCAATCAGCCCCAGCATTTT
TRBV28	.	.	TRBJ1-2	CASMTPPGDYGYTF	TGTGCCAGCATGACCCCACCCGGGGACTATGGCTACACCTTC
TRBV21-1	once	.	TRBJ2-1	CASSKPRAESRTRADEQFF	TGTGCCAGCAGCAAGCCCAGGGCGGAGTCCAGGACTAGAGCAGATGAGCAGTTCTTC
TRBV10-1	many	.	TRBJ2-5	CASSDGGPETQYF	TGCGCCAGCAGTGATGGGGGGCCCGAGACCCAGTACTTC
TRBV3-1/TRBV3-2	.	TRBD2	TRBJ2-3	CASSRRGSSDTQYF	TGTGCCAGCAGCCGGCGGGGGTCCTCAGATACGCAGTATTTT
TRBV11-2	few	.	TRBJ1-1	CASSSQVNTEAFF	TGTGCCAGCAGCTCTCAGGTGAACACTGAAGCTTTCTTT
TRBV6-5	.	TRBD1	TRBJ1-3	CASSRTGTDTIYF	TGTGCCAGCAGTAGGACAGGGACGGACACCATATATTTT
TRBV7-3	.	.	TRBJ2-2	CASSLSLTGELFF	TGTGCCAGCAGCTTGTCCCTCACCGGGGAGCTGTTTTTT
TRBV2	.	TRBD1	TRBJ1-5	CASREDRVDQPQHF	TGTGCCAGCAGAGAGGACAGGGTAGATCAGCCCCAGCATTTT
TRBV6-1	.	.	TRBJ1-5	CASSERRWDSNQPQHF	TGTGCCAGCAGTGAGCGACGGTGGGATAGCAATCAGCCCCAGCATTTT
TRBV7-8	.	.	TRBJ2-1	CASSTGNSYNEQFF	TGTGCCAGCAGCACAGGGAACTCCTACAATGAGCAGTTCTTC
TRBV9	.	TRBD2	TRBJ2-2	CASSAGLAKGTGELFF	TGTGCCAGCAGCGCGGGACTAGCGAAGGGGACCGGGGAGCTGTTTTTT
TRBV28	.	TRBD1	TRBJ1-5	CASSLTGRGSSQPQHF	TGTGCCAGCAGCCTCACAGGCAGGGGGAGTTCTCAGCCCCAGCATTTT
TRBV20-1	.	.	TRBJ2-1	CSVGGHNEQFF	TGCAGTGTCGGGGGGCACAATGAGCAGTTCTTC
TRBV7-2	.	.	TRBJ1-5	CASGIQENQPQHF	TGTGCCAGCGGTATACAAGAAAATCAGCCCCAGCATTTT
TRBV30	.	.	TRBJ1-6	CAWSGGVRNNSPLHF	TGTGCCTGGAGTGGGGGGGTTCGGAATAATTCACCCCTCCACTTT
TRBV6-5	.	.	TRBJ1-1	CASSYISENTEAFF	TGTGCCAGCAGTTACATCTCGGAGAACACTGAAGCTTTCTTT